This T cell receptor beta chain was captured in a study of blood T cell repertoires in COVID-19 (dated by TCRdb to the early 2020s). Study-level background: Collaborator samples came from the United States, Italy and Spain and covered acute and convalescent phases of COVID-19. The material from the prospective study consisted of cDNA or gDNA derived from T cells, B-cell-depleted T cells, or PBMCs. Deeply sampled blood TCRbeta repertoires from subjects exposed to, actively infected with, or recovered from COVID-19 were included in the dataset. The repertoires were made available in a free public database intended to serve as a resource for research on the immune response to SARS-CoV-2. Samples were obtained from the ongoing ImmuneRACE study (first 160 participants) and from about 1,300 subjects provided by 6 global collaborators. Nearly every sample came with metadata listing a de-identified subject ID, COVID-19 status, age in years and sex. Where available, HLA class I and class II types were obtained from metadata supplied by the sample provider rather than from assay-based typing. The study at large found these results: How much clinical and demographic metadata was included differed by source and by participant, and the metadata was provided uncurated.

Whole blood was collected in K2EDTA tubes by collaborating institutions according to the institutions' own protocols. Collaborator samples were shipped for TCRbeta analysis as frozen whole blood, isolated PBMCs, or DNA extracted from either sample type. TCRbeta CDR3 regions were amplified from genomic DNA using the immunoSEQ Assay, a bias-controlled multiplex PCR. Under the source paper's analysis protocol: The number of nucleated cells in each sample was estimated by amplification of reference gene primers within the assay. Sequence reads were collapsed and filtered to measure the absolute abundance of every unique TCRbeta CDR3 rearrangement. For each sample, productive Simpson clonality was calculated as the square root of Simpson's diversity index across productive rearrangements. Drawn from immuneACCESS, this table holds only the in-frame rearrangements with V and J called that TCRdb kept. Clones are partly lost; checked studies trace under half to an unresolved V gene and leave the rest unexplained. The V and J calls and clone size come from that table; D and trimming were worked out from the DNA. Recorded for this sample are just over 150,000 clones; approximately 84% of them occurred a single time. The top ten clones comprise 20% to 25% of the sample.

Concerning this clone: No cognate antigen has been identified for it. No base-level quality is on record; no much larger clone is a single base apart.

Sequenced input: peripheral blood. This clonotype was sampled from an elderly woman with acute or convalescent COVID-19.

The CDR3 amino acid sequence is: CASSYEPRGGTEAFF. The sequenced DNA is TGTGCCAGCAGTTACGAACCTCGGGGTGGCACTGAAGCTTTCTTT. The rearranged chain carries TRBV6-5 and TRBJ1-1, with the D gene not confidently named. The CDR3, from cysteine to phenylalanine, totals 15 residues. Only the CDR3 part of the read is kept: 45 bases, read in frame from the first base. CDR1 MNHEY and CDR2 SVGAGI were looked up in the germline V gene. V sheds 2 bases and J sheds 4 bases, leaving 14 bases between their ends.